This is a list of T cell receptor beta chains from one sample in a study of cytomegalovirus exposure and HLA in healthy donors. TCRdb's copy holds only in-frame clones and misses some; the assay was immunoSEQ multiplex PCR. The data show under 90,000 clones, roughly 80% seen once. Sequencing used PBMCs. The receptors here all came from a woman in her thirties or forties in good health and CMV-seronegative. Each CDR3 is given with its conserved first and last residue. A D gene is named only where the DNA matches it firmly. Not every row has a clone size; where given, it reads once, few, many or a size class.

TRBV27,NA,TRBD2,TRBJ2-1,TGTGCCAGCAGTTTAAGGGCTGGGGGGGACTCTAACTACAATGAGCAGTTCTTC,CASSLRAGGDSNYNEQFF
TRBV7-9,NA,TRBD2,TRBJ2-7,TGTGCCAGCAGCTTAGATGGGACTACTAATTACGAGCAGTACTTC,CASSLDGTTNYEQYF
TRBV27,NA,NA,TRBJ1-3,TGTGCCAGCAGTTTAGCGGGCGCAGGAAACACCATATATTTT,CASSLAGAGNTIYF
TRBV29-1,NA,TRBD1,TRBJ1-2,TGCAGCGTTGAAGGTCTTGGGACAGGGAATCGCTATGGCTACACCTTC,CSVEGLGTGNRYGYTF
TRBV28,NA,NA,TRBJ1-2,TGTGCCAGCAGCAGGACCGGGAGGGGATTTAACTATGGCTACACCTTC,CASSRTGRGFNYGYTF
TRBV5-4,NA,TRBD1,TRBJ2-3,TGTGCCAGCAGCTCCCGACAGGGGACAGATACGCAGTATTTT,CASSSRQGTDTQYF
TRBV2,NA,TRBD1,TRBJ1-5,TGTGCCAGCCGTGGGACAGGAAATCAGCCCCAGCATTTT,CASRGTGNQPQHF
TRBV5-8,NA,NA,TRBJ2-7,TGTGCCAGCAGCTTGGGTCTGACAGACTCCCTCAGCTCCTACGAGCAGTACTTC,CASSLGLTDSLSSYEQYF
TRBV6-6,NA,TRBD1,TRBJ1-2,TGTGCCAGCAGCCCCGACAGGGTCTCTGGCTACACCTTC,CASSPDRVSGYTF
TRBV30,NA,NA,TRBJ1-5,TGTGCCTGGAGCGAGGGGGTTAGCAATCAGCCCCAGCATTTT,CAWSEGVSNQPQHF
TRBV11-2,NA,NA,TRBJ1-2,TGTGCCAGCAGCTTAGGGGGCAACTATGGCTACACCTTC,CASSLGGNYGYTF
TRBV7-2,NA,NA,TRBJ2-3,TGTGCCAGCAGCTTTGAGCGGACGGCAAGCACAGATACGCAGTATTTT,CASSFERTASTDTQYF
TRBV4-1,NA,TRBD1,TRBJ1-1,TGCGCCAGCAGGACACCGGGACAGGGGAGCGGTCGTACTGAAGCTTTCTTT,CASRTPGQGSGRTEAFF
TRBV16,NA,NA,TRBJ2-7,TGTGCCAGCAGCCAATCTGACAGACCCGACCGGTACGAGCAGTACTTC,CASSQSDRPDRYEQYF
TRBV29-1,once,TRBD1,TRBJ1-3,TGCAGCGTTGCACAGGGGGTTGACACCATATATTTT,CSVAQGVDTIYF
TRBV15,NA,NA,TRBJ1-5,TGTGCCACCAGCAGAGATTTAGGGGAGGGCGGTCAGCCCCAGCATTTT,CATSRDLGEGGQPQHF
TRBV6-5,once,TRBD1,TRBJ1-3,TGTGCCAGCAGTTACTCTGGACAGGGGTCTGGAAACACCATATATTTT,CASSYSGQGSGNTIYF
TRBV2,NA,NA,TRBJ1-4,TGTGCCAGCAGCGTGAGACAAGCAACTAATGAAAAACTGTTTTTT,CASSVRQATNEKLFF
TRBV7-9,few,NA,TRBJ2-7,TGTGCCAGCAGCTTCGGGGTTTACGAGCAGTACTTC,CASSFGVYEQYF
TRBV15,once,NA,TRBJ2-7,TGTGCCACCAGCACGAGATTCGGGGGATCCTACGAGCAGTACTTC,CATSTRFGGSYEQYF
TRBV2,few,NA,TRBJ1-1,TGTGCCAGCAGGGGGACATCACAACCGAACACTGAAGCTTTCTTT,CASRGTSQPNTEAFF
TRBV5-1,few,NA,TRBJ2-5,TGCGCCAGCAGCTGGCGGGACAGAGGGGAGACCCAGTACTTC,CASSWRDRGETQYF
TRBV11-1,NA,TRBD1,TRBJ1-6,TGTGCCAGCAGCCCCCTCGGACAGGGGATTTCACCCCTCCACTTT,CASSPLGQGISPLHF
TRBV7-9,few,TRBD1,TRBJ2-7,TGTGCCAGCAGCACCCGGGACAGCTCCTACGAGCAGTACTTC,CASSTRDSSYEQYF
TRBV7-9,NA,TRBD2,TRBJ2-1,TGTGCCAGCAGGACCGGACTAGCGGCAGACAATGAGCAGTTCTTC,CASRTGLAADNEQFF
TRBV6-4,NA,NA,TRBJ2-1,TGTGCCAGCAGTATGAGGTTCGATGGATACAATGAGCAGTTCTTC,CASSMRFDGYNEQFF
TRBV6-4,NA,TRBD2,TRBJ2-1,TGTGCCAGCAGTAGAGAAAGCGGGGTAGGAAATGAGCAGTTCTTC,CASSRESGVGNEQFF
TRBV6-1,NA,TRBD1,TRBJ1-2,TGTGCCAGCAGTGTGAGACAGGGCCTTGCCTATGGCTACACCTTC,CASSVRQGLAYGYTF
TRBV6-1,NA,NA,TRBJ2-7,TGTGCCAGCAGTGAATTCGGGTACGAGCAGTACTTC,CASSEFGYEQYF
TRBV9,few,NA,TRBJ2-3,TGTGCCAGCAGCGCGGACCAGGGGTCGCCGACAGATACGCAGTATTTT,CASSADQGSPTDTQYF
TRBV29-1,few,NA,TRBJ1-1,TGCAGCACTAATACTAACCCCTTCACTGAAGCTTTCTTT,CSTNTNPFTEAFF
TRBV6-1,once,TRBD1,TRBJ1-4,TGTGCCAGCAGTAAGATAGGGGGCATCGGGGAAAAACTGTTTTTT,CASSKIGGIGEKLFF
TRBV6-6,NA,TRBD1,TRBJ2-7,TGTGCCAGCAGTAAAACCGGGACAGGGGTTTACGAGCAGTACTTC,CASSKTGTGVYEQYF
TRBV9,NA,NA,TRBJ2-5,TGTGCCAGCAGCCCCGGGAACAGTTGGGAGACCCAGTACTTC,CASSPGNSWETQYF
TRBV2,NA,NA,TRBJ2-5,TGTGCCAGCATTCTCGGACTCGTCCAAGAGACCCAGTACTTC,CASILGLVQETQYF
TRBV7-9,few,NA,TRBJ1-6,TGTGCCAGCAGCTTGGGCAATTCACCCCTCCACTTT,CASSLGNSPLHF
TRBV6-5,NA,TRBD1,TRBJ1-1,TGTGCCAGCAGTGAAGGGACAGGGGAAGCTTTCTTT,CASSEGTGEAFF
TRBV18,NA,NA,TRBJ2-7,TGTGCCAGCTCACCACCGACCCCGGGGTCCTACGAGCAGTACTTC,CASSPPTPGSYEQYF
TRBV30,NA,NA,TRBJ1-1,TGTGCCTGGAGTTTAGGTTTCGGCAGGAACGTGGTAGCTTTCTTT,CAWSLGFGRNVVAFF
TRBV27,NA,TRBD1,TRBJ2-7,TGTGCCAGCAGGGCCGGGACAGGACAGGGCCTCTACGAGCAGTACTTC,CASRAGTGQGLYEQYF
TRBV6-1,NA,NA,TRBJ2-7,TGTGCCAGCAGTGAAACCTGGAGCTCCTACGAGCAGTACTTC,CASSETWSSYEQYF
TRBV9,NA,TRBD2,TRBJ2-7,TGTGCCAGCAGCGCAGGACTAGCGGGGGGCCTCTACGAGCAGTACTTC,CASSAGLAGGLYEQYF
TRBV2,NA,TRBD1,TRBJ1-5,TGTGCCAGCAGATTTGGACAGGGGGGATATCAGCCCCAGCATTTT,CASRFGQGGYQPQHF